The 16 T cell receptor beta chains below come from one sample, sequenced in a study of vaccination and CD4 T cells after COVID-19. Treatment described: roughly 11-day PBMC culture with coronavirus spike peptide pools or control peptides (ViraFEST assay). CD4+ T-cell collection from the unexposed donor predated the COVID-19 pandemic (2011-2018). Cultured CD4+ T cells had their DNA profiled by the Oncomine TCR Beta short-read assay. Scientists extracted genomic DNA from CD4+ T cells grown in culture. One entry per CDR3 protein results from TCRdb running MiXCR on the PCR reads. The sample lists more than 10,000 distinct CDR3 sequences; roughly 28% were seen once. No antigen is known for these receptors. Material: CD4+ T cells from blood, cultured in vitro. Receptors were obtained from a human donor in good health.

This clonotype was seen more than once but under ten times. The rearrangement joins TRBV20-1 to TRBJ2-3, with D tentatively TRBD2 (5 bases). Germline V CDR1 and CDR2: DFQATT, SNEGSKA (reference sequence). Trimming removed 5 bases at V and 2 bases at J, with 17 bases between. CDR3 length: 15 amino acids. The CDR3 region is CSARVPAGPTDTQYF. Written as DNA, the CDR3 is TGCAGTGCTCGCGTCCCGGCGGGCCCCACAGATACGCAGTATTTT.

This clonotype was counted a few times. The V gene is TRBV28, the J gene TRBJ1-5; D not resolved. The V end lost 6 bases, the J end lost 0 bases, and 3 bases lay between the germline ends. Germline CDR1 reads MDHEN; CDR2 reads SYDVKM. The CDR3 extends over 12 amino acids. The CDR3 DNA sequence: TGTGCCAGCAGGAGTAGCAATCAGCCCCAGCATTTT. Translation gives CASRSSNQPQHF.

The chain has TRBV5-4 and TRBJ1-1; D is ambiguous. Per the germline V gene, CDR1 is SGHNT and CDR2 is YYREEE (reference sequence). V dropped 0 bases and J dropped 4 bases, with 10 bases sitting between them. CDR3 length equals 14 residues. CDR3 sequence: CASSLGGEATEAFF. The CDR3 coding sequence is TGTGCCAGCAGCTTGGGTGGGGAGGCCACTGAAGCTTTCTTT. Together with reference TRBV5-4 and TRBJ1-1, the CDR3 gives the full variable domain: ETGVTQSPTHLIKTRGQQVTLRCSSQSGHNTVSWYQQALGQGPQFIFQYYREEENGRGNFPPRFSGLQFPNYSSELNVNALELDDSALYLCASSLGGEATEAFFGQGTRLTVV.

This clonotype came up a few times. This chain joins TRBV20-1 and TRBJ2-1; no definite D call. CDR1 is DFQATT and CDR2 is SNEGSKA in the germline V gene (reference sequence). The CDR3 spans 14 residues. The V end lost 5 bases, the J end lost 9 bases, and 20 bases lay between the germline ends. DNA of the CDR3: TGCAGTGCTTCCTTCGCGGTGAGTTTGAGTGAGCAGTTCTTC. Amino acid sequence: CSASFAVSLSEQFF.

This clonotype has more than one count but fewer than ten. The gene calls are TRBV7-2 and TRBJ2-7, with 10 bases matching TRBD2. The CDR3 length is 15 residues. Trimming took 1 base from V and 7 from J; bases not matched to a gene: 7. Germline V lookup: CDR1 SGHTA, CDR2 FQGNSA. CDR3 nucleotides: TGTGCCAGCAGCTTAGTGGCTAGCGGGAGTTCGGAGCAGTACTTC. Amino acids: CASSLVASGSSEQYF. Variable domain in full (rest from reference TRBV7-2 and TRBJ2-7): GAGVSQSPSNKVTEKGKDVELRCDPISGHTALYWYRQSLGQGLEFLIYFQGNSAPDKSGLPSDRFSAERTGGSVSTLTIQRTQQEDSAVYLCASSLVASGSSEQYFGPGTRLTVT.

The chain employs TRBV6-5 and TRBJ2-6; D is unclear. Germline values: CDR1 MNHEY, CDR2 SVGAGI. The V end lost 1 base, the J end lost 4 bases, and 17 bases lay between the germline ends. The CDR3 consists of 18 residues. The CDR3: CASSYWAGAPTGANVLTF. The CDR3 DNA reads TGTGCCAGCAGTTACTGGGCAGGCGCTCCAACGGGGGCCAACGTCCTGACTTTC.

The rearrangement uses TRBV5-4 and TRBJ2-3, with 10 bases that match TRBD2. The junction had 6 bases not matched to a gene; V was cut back by 0 bases and J by 2 bases. CDR3 length: 17 amino acids. Germline V CDR1 and CDR2: SGHNT, YYREEE (reference sequence). The CDR3 sequence is CASSLEPSGSSTDTQYF. The CDR3 DNA is TGTGCCAGCAGCTTGGAGCCTAGCGGGAGCTCCACAGATACGCAGTATTTT.

The chain has TRBV11-3 and TRBJ2-1; D may be TRBD1 or TRBD2 (5 bases each). Trimming shortened V by 3 bases and J by 6 bases, and 12 bases separated the two germline ends. The CDR3 covers 14 residues. Germline CDR1 SGHNT, CDR2 YENEEA. DNA for the CDR3: TGTGCCAGCAGCTTCGGGACCGTCAGCAATGAGCAGTTCTTC. It translates to CASSFGTVSNEQFF.

The chain employs TRBV7-2 and TRBJ1-2; D not resolved. Germline V gives CDR1 SGHTA, CDR2 FQGNSA. The CDR3 has 12 residues. V gave up 1 base and J gave up 7 bases, with 7 bases separating them. The CDR3 loop is CASSLVSFGYTF. The CDR3 coding sequence is TGTGCCAGCAGCTTAGTGTCATTTGGCTACACCTTC.

This CDR3 is CASRGQGDGQPQHF. The CDR3 nucleotides read TGTGCCAGCAGAGGACAGGGGGACGGGCAGCCCCAGCATTTT. This chain uses TRBV12-3 or TRBV12-4 with TRBJ1-5; 10 bases match TRBD1. The CDR3 consists of 14 residues. The V and J ends lost 6 bases and 7 bases, in that order; junction bases with no gene match: 6.

This clonotype occurred a few times. The chain couples TRBV7-6 to TRBJ1-3; the D is unclear. V lost 1 base and J 0 bases, leaving 10 bases between the germline ends. The germline CDR1 and CDR2 sequences are SGHVS and FNYEAQ. The CDR3 totals 16 residues. CDR3 DNA: TGTGCCAGCAGCTTAGGGAGCGATGTCTCTGGAAACACCATATATTTT. It translates to CASSLGSDVSGNTIYF.

This rearrangement joins TRBV2 to TRBJ1-5; the D gene is possibly TRBD1 (5 bases). The CDR3 covers 18 residues. Trimming left V 9 bases short and J 0 bases short, with 24 bases between. In germline, CDR1 is SNHLY, CDR2 FYNNEI. The CDR3 DNA is TGTGCCAGTACCTCTGCTCCGGGACCCCCGTATAGCAATCAGCCCCAGCATTTT. Translation: CASTSAPGPPYSNQPQHF.

This clonotype was seen more than once but under ten times. The V call is TRBV20-1, the J call TRBJ2-4; TRBD1 agrees at 10 bases. The J segment lost 1 base and the V segment lost 6 bases, leaving 3 bases of the junction unmatched. The CDR3 extends over 14 amino acids. CDR1 is DFQATT and CDR2 is SNEGSKA in the germline V gene (reference sequence). The CDR3 coding sequence is TGCAGTGCCCCGGGACAGGGGGCCAAAAACATTCAGTACTTC. Its translation is CSAPGQGAKNIQYF.

This chain connects TRBV28 to TRBJ2-5; 10 nucleotides line up with TRBD2. Germline lookup yields CDR1 MDHEN and CDR2 SYDVKM. V was pared by 10 bases and J by 2 bases, with 7 bases of the junction left unmatched. The CDR3 runs 14 residues. The CDR3 DNA reads TGTGCCACCCTCCTAGCGGGAGCTCAAGAGACCCAGTACTTC. This codes for CATLLAGAQETQYF.

The table lists this clonotype with a few counts. The chain uses TRBV6-1 and TRBJ1-1; TRBD1 might be the D (5 bases). Germline CDR1 MNHNS, CDR2 SASEGT. The CDR3 is 11 amino acids. Between the trimmed V and J ends, which lost 6 bases and 5 bases, there was a span of 7 bases. The CDR3 region is CASSKGTEAFF. CDR3 DNA sequence: TGTGCCAGCAGCAAGGGGACTGAAGCTTTCTTT.

The chain carries TRBV18 and TRBJ2-4; 9 bases agree with TRBD1. CDR1 and CDR2 from the germline V gene are KGHSH and LQKENI. This CDR3 contains 14 residues. The trim removed 0 bases at V and 7 bases at J, leaving 1 base unmatched. The DNA of the CDR3 is TGTGCCAGCTCACCACCGACAGGGGGTAACATTCAGTACTTC. Its protein product is CASSPPTGGNIQYF.